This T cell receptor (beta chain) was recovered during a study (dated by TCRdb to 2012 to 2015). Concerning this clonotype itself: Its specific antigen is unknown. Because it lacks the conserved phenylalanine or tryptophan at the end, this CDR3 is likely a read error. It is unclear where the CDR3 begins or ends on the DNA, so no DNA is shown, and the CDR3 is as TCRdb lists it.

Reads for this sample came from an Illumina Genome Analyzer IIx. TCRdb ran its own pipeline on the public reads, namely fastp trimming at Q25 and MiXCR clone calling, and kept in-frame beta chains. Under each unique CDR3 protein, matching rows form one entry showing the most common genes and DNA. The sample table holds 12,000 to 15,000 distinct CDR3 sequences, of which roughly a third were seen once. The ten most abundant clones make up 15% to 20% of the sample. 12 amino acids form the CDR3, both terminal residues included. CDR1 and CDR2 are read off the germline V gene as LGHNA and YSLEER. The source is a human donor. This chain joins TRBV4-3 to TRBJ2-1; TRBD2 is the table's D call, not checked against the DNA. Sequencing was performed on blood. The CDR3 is CASSQMRSGRSD.